The 14 T cell receptor beta chains given below trace back to one sample, sequenced in a study of T-cell reconstitution after alpha-beta-depleted transplantation in children. These receptors have no known antigen. Unique molecular identifiers were incorporated into the prepared TCRbeta library. TCRdb analysed the PCR reads with MiXCR anew, one entry per CDR3 protein. The table lists about 300,000 distinct CDR3 sequences, approximately 7.3% of them singletons. Points from the study as a whole: The authors attributed T-cell counts and diversity one year after transplant mostly to newly produced T cells.

Sequenced here: peripheral blood, sampled 360 days after TCRalphabeta/CD19-depleted stem cell transplant. The receptors here all came from a female patient aged 2-9 years who had a stem cell transplant for Fanconi anemia, so the T cells may come from the graft donor.

This clonotype has more than one count but fewer than ten. This chain uses TRBV25-1 with TRBJ1-4; D gene uncertain. V gave up 2 bases and J gave up 1 base, with 8 bases separating them. This CDR3 comprises 15 residues. CDR1 MGHDK and CDR2 SYGVNS come from the germline V gene. CDR3 DNA: TGTGCCAGCAGTGAAAGAGTGCAAACTAATGAAAAACTGTTTTTT. It specifies CASSERVQTNEKLFF.

V gene TRBV10-2 combines with J gene TRBJ2-1; D uncertain. Germline CDR1 reads WSHSY; CDR2 reads SAAADI. There are 15 residues in the CDR3. V gave up 6 bases and J gave up 2 bases, with 14 bases separating them. DNA of the CDR3: TGCGCCAGCAGCCGAATCCGTAAACCCTACAATGAGCAGTTCTTC. Amino acids: CASSRIRKPYNEQFF.

There are a few counts of this clonotype. The rearrangement uses TRBV7-2 and TRBJ1-4; possibly TRBD1 for D (5 bases). This CDR3 region has 15 residues. CDR1 is SGHTA and CDR2 is FQGNSA in the germline V gene. V shed 1 base and J shed 3 bases, with 9 bases lying between them. CDR3 region: CASSLDRQPNEKLFF. DNA for the CDR3: TGTGCCAGCAGCTTAGACAGGCAGCCTAATGAAAAACTGTTTTTT.

This clonotype was observed many times. The DNA for the CDR3 is TGTGCCTGGAGTGTATTGGCGGGGGAGTTCTTC. It translates to CAWSVLAGEFF. The chain recombines TRBV30 with TRBJ2-1, with 7 bases identical to TRBD2. This CDR3 is built from 11 residues. V trimming: 0 bases; J trimming: 14 bases; junction bases outside the gene matches: 4. Germline CDR1 and CDR2: GTSNPN and SVGIG (reference sequence). The whole variable domain, remainder taken from reference TRBV30 and TRBJ2-1, is SQTIHQWPATLVQPVGSPLSLECTVEGTSNPNLYWYRQAAGRGLQLLFYSVGIGQISSEVPQNLSASRPQDRQFILSSKKLLLSDSGFYLCAWSVLAGEFFGPGTRLTVL.

The table lists this clonotype with many counts. The rearrangement uses TRBV2 and TRBJ1-1, with 9 positions matching TRBD1. Germline values: CDR1 SNHLY, CDR2 FYNNEI. Losses at the gene ends were 4 bases for V and 4 bases for J; bases not matched to a gene: 7. This CDR3 contains 15 residues. Written as DNA, the CDR3 is TGTGCCAGCAGTGCCAAGAAACAGGGGGCCACTGAAGCTTTCTTT. Translated: CASSAKKQGATEAFF. The whole variable domain, filled in from reference TRBV2 and TRBJ1-1, reads EPEVTQTPSHQVTQMGQEVILRCVPISNHLYFYWYRQILGQKVEFLVSFYNNEISEKSEIFDDQFSVERPDGSNFTLKIRSTKLEDSAMYFCASSAKKQGATEAFFGQGTRLTVV.

Many counts were recorded for this clonotype. The chain uses TRBV12-3 or TRBV12-4 and TRBJ1-3, with 9 bases that match TRBD1. Unmatched junction bases numbered 5, after V lost 6 bases and J lost 8 bases. The CDR3 spans 13 residues. CDR3 sequence (DNA): TGTGCCAGCAGAACAGGGGGCAGGGACACCATATATTTT. Residues: CASRTGGRDTIYF.

This clonotype appeared many times. This chain uses TRBV25-1 with TRBJ1-1; 7 bases agree with TRBD1. This CDR3 is 15 amino acids long. Trimming removed 5 bases from V and 1 base from J; junction bases left unmatched: 7. The V gene's germline CDR1 is MGHDK and CDR2 SYGVNS. CDR3 residues: CASSYGTVPNTEAFF. The CDR3 DNA reads as TGTGCCAGCAGTTATGGGACAGTACCGAACACTGAAGCTTTCTTT.

In its sample, this clonotype was seen many times. V gene TRBV5-1 combines with J gene TRBJ1-1; 8 nucleotides agree with TRBD1. Germline CDR1 SGHRS, CDR2 YFSETQ. Trimming at V came to 4 bases and at J to 5 bases, leaving 10 bases not matched to a gene. This CDR3 has 15 residues. As DNA, the CDR3 is TGCGCCAGCAGCCCACGGACAGGGTGGGAAACTGAAGCTTTCTTT. Translated: CASSPRTGWETEAFF.

This clonotype was recorded at least ten times. J is TRBJ2-1 and V is TRBV12-3 or TRBV12-4; a possible D gene is TRBD2 (5 bases). Trimming pared 2 bases from V and 4 bases from J, leaving 18 bases between. CDR3 size: 17 residues. The CDR3 is CASSLLIGAEWYNEQFF. The CDR3 DNA sequence: TGTGCCAGCAGTTTACTCATCGGAGCGGAGTGGTACAATGAGCAGTTCTTC.

This clonotype was seen many times. CDR3 nucleotides: TGTGCCAGCAGCGTAAGGCCGGTTAACACTGAAGCTTTCTTT. It translates to CASSVRPVNTEAFF. The chain has TRBV9 and TRBJ1-1; D unclear. CDR1 and CDR2 from the germline V gene are SGDLS and YYNGEE. Between the trimmed V and J ends, which lost 1 base and 2 bases, there was a span of 9 bases. This CDR3 is 14 amino acids long. Together with reference TRBV9 and TRBJ1-1, the CDR3 gives the full variable domain: DSGVTQTPKHLITATGQRVTLRCSPRSGDLSVYWYQQSLDQGLQFLIQYYNGEERAKGNILERFSAQQFPDLHSELNLSSLELGDSALYFCASSVRPVNTEAFFGQGTRLTVV.

The DNA of the CDR3 is TGTGCCAGCAGTTACCAGCGGGGGGGCACAGATACGCAGTATTTT. This translates into CASSYQRGGTDTQYF. The V call is TRBV6-5, the J call TRBJ2-3; 9 positions agree with TRBD2. The CDR3 consists of 15 residues. Germline assignment: CDR1 MNHEY and CDR2 SVGAGI. V shed 2 bases and J 1 base; nucleotides not matched to a gene: 1.

This clonotype was seen repeatedly, ten times or more. The V call is TRBV7-2, the J call TRBJ2-3; 8 bases align to TRBD1. In germline, CDR1 is SGHTA, CDR2 FQGNSA. The CDR3 runs 16 residues. The V and J ends lost 1 base and 3 bases, in that order; junction bases with no gene match: 6. The chain's CDR3 is CASSLGPGQVTDTQYF. The DNA of the CDR3 is TGTGCCAGCAGCTTAGGCCCGGGACAGGTTACAGATACGCAGTATTTT.

The chain is built from TRBV12-3 or TRBV12-4 and TRBJ2-3, with 7 bases lining up with TRBD2. With 6 bases clipped from V and 1 base from J, the junction kept 10 bases outside the gene matches. The CDR3 totals 16 residues. CDR3 in amino acids: CASSYSGGLGTDTQYF. The CDR3 nucleotides are TGTGCCAGCAGCTATTCGGGGGGATTGGGCACAGATACGCAGTATTTT.

This clonotype was seen many times. This chain uses TRBV7-6 with TRBJ2-1, with D possibly matching TRBD1 (6 bases). CDR1 is SGHVS and CDR2 is FNYEAQ in the germline V gene. V was pared by 5 bases and J by 6 bases, with 17 bases between. This CDR3 is 15 amino acids long. The CDR3: CASSLNWGQTNEQFF. In DNA form, the CDR3 reads TGTGCCAGCAGCCTCAACTGGGGACAAACCAATGAGCAGTTCTTC. The entire variable domain, with the rest obtained from reference TRBV7-6 and TRBJ2-1, is as follows: GAGVSQSPRYKVTKRGQDVALRCDPISGHVSLYWYRQALGQGPEFLTYFNYEAQQDKSGLPNDRFSAERPEGSISTLTIQRTEQRDSAMYRCASSLNWGQTNEQFFGPGTRLTVL.